Shown below are 23 T cell receptor beta chains from a single sample sequenced in a study of shared clonotypes between healthy human individuals (dated by TCRdb to the early 2020s). The library relied on the immunoSEQ multiplex PCR assay. The source is immuneACCESS, and TCRdb retained only in-frame sequences with V and J called. Part of the clones is not carried over; for the studies checked, unresolved V genes explain less than half of this, and the remainder is unexplained. The sample table contains more than 200,000 clones; only one count was recorded for over 50% of them. More than 9.5% of the sample belongs to the ten largest clones. Sequencing was performed on memory CD4+ T cells sorted from blood. The cell subset or site label corresponds to: CD45RA-negative fraction. The receptors derive from a man under 40 in good health.

V is TRBV9 and J is TRBJ2-1; TRBD2 aligns across 13 bases. The CDR3 spans 17 residues. V was pared by 4 bases and J by 7 bases, with 11 bases of the junction left unmatched. The germline V gene encodes CDR1 SGDLS and CDR2 YYNGEE. The CDR3 protein is CASSPLLAGGPRNEQFF. For the CDR3, the DNA is TGTGCCAGCAGCCCCTTACTAGCGGGAGGGCCTAGGAATGAGCAGTTCTTC.

The chain combines TRBV7-8 with TRBJ2-7; D remains unclear. V gave up 5 bases and J gave up 11 bases, with 13 bases separating them. This CDR3 is built from 11 residues. Germline V gene data show CDR1 as SGHVS and CDR2 as FQNEAQ. CDR3 DNA sequence: TGTGCCAGCAGCAACGAGAATACGGAGTACTTC. Protein sequence: CASSNENTEYF.

Note on this clone: The identical CDR3 is also encoded by other nucleotide sequences in the sample. This chain links TRBV14 with TRBJ2-3; no clear D. Trimming cost V 2 bases and J 6 bases, with 6 bases left between them. The CDR3 has 12 amino acids. The germline gives CDR1 SGHDN, CDR2 FVKESK. In DNA form, the CDR3 reads TGTGCCAGCAGCCAAAATCGGGATACGCAGTATTTT. Translation: CASSQNRDTQYF.

The rearrangement links TRBV15 to TRBJ1-2, with a possible D match to TRBD1 (6 bases). The CDR3 contains 14 residues. V was shortened by 7 bases and J by 2 bases, with 14 bases between the two germline ends. Looked up from germline, CDR1 is LNHNV and CDR2 is YYDKDF (reference sequence). The CDR3 sequence: CATTTDRQNYGYTF. The CDR3 nucleotides are TGTGCCACCACCACGGACAGACAGAACTATGGCTACACCTTC.

This clone was counted at least ten times. J is TRBJ1-1 and V is TRBV5-5; D gene unclear. Germline V lookup: CDR1 SGHKS, CDR2 YYEKEE (reference sequence). The CDR3 is 13 amino acids. V was pared by 4 bases and J by 6 bases, with 13 bases between. This CDR3 is CASSLPVSSEAFF. The CDR3 nucleotides read TGTGCCAGCAGCCTCCCGGTATCTTCTGAAGCTTTCTTT.

This clone occurred once. This sequence joins TRBV5-1 and TRBJ2-6, with D possibly being TRBD2 (5 bases). Germline V gives CDR1 SGHRS, CDR2 YFSETQ. V lost 2 bases and J 1 base, leaving 10 bases between the germline ends. There are 16 residues in the CDR3. CDR3 sequence reads: CASSFVSGSGANVLTF. The CDR3 DNA sequence: TGCGCCAGCAGCTTCGTTTCGGGATCTGGGGCCAACGTCCTGACTTTC.

J is TRBJ2-2 and V is TRBV5-1, with unresolved D. The CDR3 has 15 amino acids. The V gene's germline CDR1 is SGHRS and CDR2 YFSETQ. Trimming shortened V by 2 bases and J by 3 bases, and 11 bases separated the two germline ends. The CDR3 loop is CASSFGRSDTGELFF. The CDR3 bases are TGCGCCAGCAGCTTTGGGCGGAGTGACACCGGGGAGCTGTTTTTT.

This clone has just a few counts. V gene TRBV7-2 combines with J gene TRBJ2-2; D is unresolved. The germline V gene has CDR1 SGHTA and CDR2 FQGNSA. Trimming shortened V by 0 bases and J by 7 bases, and 6 bases separated the two germline ends. The CDR3 runs to 13 residues. The CDR3 region has the DNA TGTGCCAGCAGCTTAGCGTACTACGGGGAGCTGTTTTTT. Residues: CASSLAYYGELFF.

Concerning this clone: The junction departs from germline at one end; a sequencing error may be responsible. The V and J genes are TRBV7-8 and TRBJ2-1; 10 nucleotides align to TRBD2. CDR3 length equals 14 residues. Germline CDR1 reads SGHVS; CDR2 reads FQNEAQ. CDR3 in DNA: TGTGCCAGCAGCCCTCGGACTAGCGGAGCCACAGCAATCTTC. Amino acids: CASSPRTSGATAIF.

J is TRBJ2-3 and V is TRBV28; either TRBD1 or TRBD2 may supply D (5 bases each). The CDR3 has 15 residues. V dropped 5 bases and J dropped 0 bases, with 12 bases sitting between them. Germline V gene lookup returns CDR1 MDHEN and CDR2 SYDVKM. CDR3 in amino acids: CASSGGPPSTDTQYF. CDR3 DNA sequence: TGTGCCAGCAGTGGGGGTCCTCCTAGCACAGATACGCAGTATTTT.

There are a few counts of this clone. The chain carries TRBV10-2 and TRBJ1-5; D call uncertain. V was trimmed by 3 bases and J by 5 bases, leaving 5 bases between them. The CDR3 extends over 12 amino acids. CDR1 is WSHSY, CDR2 SAAADI, per germline. The CDR3 sequence: CASSETHQPQHF. The CDR3 DNA follows: TGCGCCAGCAGTGAAACCCATCAGCCCCAGCATTTT.

This rearrangement joins TRBV6-6 to TRBJ2-7; D is possibly TRBD2 (6 bases). Germline CDR1 reads MNHNY; CDR2 reads SVGAGI (reference sequence). V was trimmed by 2 bases and J by 2 bases, leaving 10 bases between them. This CDR3 spans 14 amino acids. The CDR3 here is CASSYLAPTYEQYF. CDR3 sequence (DNA): TGTGCCAGCAGTTACCTAGCGCCCACCTACGAGCAGTACTTC.

The J gene is TRBJ1-2, the V gene TRBV27; 7 bases fit TRBD1. The CDR3 covers 16 residues. V lost 2 bases and J lost 1; bases outside the gene matches: 7. Germline V gene data show CDR1 as MNHEY and CDR2 as SMNVEV (reference sequence). The CDR3 spells CASSLRGTADNYGYTF. CDR3 DNA: TGTGCCAGCAGTTTAAGAGGGACAGCCGATAACTATGGCTACACCTTC.

This chain connects TRBV29-1 to TRBJ2-2; D uncertain. Germline-derived CDR1 and CDR2 are SQVTM and ANQGSEA. The CDR3 is 11 residues long. Trimming shortened V by 6 bases and J by 5 bases, and 7 bases separated the two germline ends. The CDR3 coding sequence is TGCAGCGTCGGTGGAACCGGGGAGCTGTTTTTT. It specifies CSVGGTGELFF.

V gene TRBV6-1 combines with J gene TRBJ2-2; maybe TRBD1 (5 bases). Germline V gives CDR1 MNHNS, CDR2 SASEGT. CDR3 length equals 15 residues. Trimming took off 3 bases at V and 6 bases at J, with 14 bases between the two ends. The CDR3 DNA reads TGTGCCAGCAGTGAGCAGGGCTCAACAGCCGGGGAGCTGTTTTTT. It translates to CASSEQGSTAGELFF.

The gene calls are TRBV7-9 and TRBJ1-4; no definite D call. CDR1 is SEHNR and CDR2 is FQNEAQ in the germline V gene (reference sequence). CDR3 length: 14 amino acids. Trimming pared 5 bases from V and 10 bases from J, leaving 17 bases between. The CDR3 region has the DNA TGTGCCAGCAGCCCTGGACCCACGGTGGGAAAACTGTTTTTT. Translation: CASSPGPTVGKLFF.

This clone was seen just once. The CDR3 protein is CASRPGQSYGYTF. Here the CDR3 DNA reads TGTGCCAGCAGGCCGGGACAGAGCTATGGCTACACCTTC. The chain joins TRBV28 to TRBJ1-2, with 7 positions matching TRBD1. V was clipped by 6 bases and J by 4 bases; unmatched bases: 5. CDR3 length: 13 residues. CDR1 and CDR2 (germline): MDHEN, SYDVKM.

This clone was seen just once. This chain uses TRBV9 with TRBJ2-1, with a possible D match to TRBD2 (5 bases). The V gene lost 4 bases and the J gene lost 8 bases, with 13 bases spanning the gap. The CDR3 spans 13 residues. The germline V gene encodes CDR1 SGDLS and CDR2 YYNGEE. In nucleotides, the CDR3 is TGTGCCAGCAGCCCACACACCGGGGATGAGCAGTTCTTC. Its protein product is CASSPHTGDEQFF.

CDR3 amino acids: CASSLQGTEETQYF. For the CDR3, the DNA is TGTGCCAGCAGCTTGCAGGGGACAGAAGAGACCCAGTACTTC. V is TRBV5-4 and J is TRBJ2-5, with 7 bases lining up with TRBD1. CDR1 and CDR2 (germline): SGHNT, YYREEE (reference sequence). This CDR3 comprises 14 residues. J was trimmed by 3 bases and V by 1 base; bases with no gene match: 3.

The chain uses TRBV20-1 and TRBJ2-1, with unresolved D. Trimming left V 5 bases short and J 8 bases short, with 10 bases between. The CDR3 consists of 11 residues. The V gene's germline CDR1 is DFQATT and CDR2 SNEGSKA (reference sequence). CDR3 sequence: CSAGEPDEQFF. For the CDR3, the DNA is TGCAGTGCTGGTGAACCGGATGAGCAGTTCTTC.

This clone was found a few times. The chain joins TRBV30 to TRBJ1-5; D perhaps matches TRBD1 (6 bases). This CDR3 comprises 14 residues. Germline V gene data show CDR1 as GTSNPN and CDR2 as SVGIG (reference sequence). Trimming stripped 3 bases from V and 9 bases from J, with 18 bases between. The CDR3 DNA is TGTGCCTGGAGCTATACAGGGCTGGCTCGGCCCCAGCATTTT. Residues: CAWSYTGLARPQHF.

This rearrangement joins TRBV5-6 to TRBJ1-4; unclear D gene. The germline V and J ends were trimmed by 0 bases and 7 bases, with 13 bases remaining between them. Germline values: CDR1 SGHDT, CDR2 YYEEEE. CDR3 length: 15 amino acids. The CDR3 loop reads CASSLAGSLGEKLFF. The CDR3 coding sequence is TGTGCCAGCAGCTTGGCCGGGTCTTTAGGTGAAAAACTGTTTTTT.

The chain combines TRBV19 with TRBJ1-1; D ambiguous. Germline loops: CDR1 LNHDA, CDR2 SQIVND (reference sequence). V lost 3 bases and J lost 0, with 11 bases in between. The CDR3 is made up of 15 amino acids. The CDR3 protein is CASSMMAVMNTEAFF. The CDR3 DNA sequence: TGTGCCAGTAGTATGATGGCAGTCATGAACACTGAAGCTTTCTTT.